A single T cell receptor beta chain is shown here with its context. Its antigen is currently unknown. The germline and genes are mouse ones. The read is 1 residue too short to cover the CDR3 end, so that end is filled in from the germline J gene. The data originate from a study of tissue T cells after allogeneic stem cell transplantation. Study-level results: Anatomically similar tissues had similar TCR repertoires within each patient.

Time point given: mouse harvest day 14 after allogeneic transplant. Tail vein injection delivered 10^7 T-cell-depleted bone marrow cells and 10^6 splenic CD5+ T cells. This CDR3 spans 15 amino acids. From germline, CDR1 is LGHNA and CDR2 YSYQKL. The germline V and J ends were trimmed by 0 bases and 3 bases, with 10 bases remaining between them. Here immunoSEQ multiplex PCR was the method, and the copy in TCRdb shows in-frame clones only, minus some. This table has roughly 4,200 clones, more than 45% appearing once. The TCR originated in a female BALB/c mouse given C57BL/6 T cells with graft-versus-host disease after an allogeneic hematopoietic cell transplant. The chain combines TRBV2 with TRBJ2-5; maybe TRBD2 (6 bases). The sequencing sample was made of lymph node tissue. CDR3 DNA, as far as it was read: TGTGCCAGCAGCCAAGATCGCTGGGGACAAGACACCCAGTAC. It translates to CASSQDRWGQDTQY. The whole CDR3 sequence reads CASSQDRWGQDTQYF.